The subject of this entry is one T cell receptor beta chain. This record comes from a study of shared clonotypes between healthy human individuals. CD45RO-negative CD8 cells positively selected for CCR7 made up the naive population, which excluded terminally differentiated effector memory CD45RA+ cells. The study enrolled healthy HIV-negative adults without recent acute infections or vaccinations as donors. Trimming took 0 bases from V and 4 from J, leaving 9 bases between them. In germline, CDR1 is LGHNA, CDR2 YSLEER. The CDR3 totals 15 residues. The assay used deep level. Over several immunoSEQ plates, each subset's genomic DNA was distributed in even portions. Some clones are missing from TCRdb's copy, which holds only in-frame ones; the method was immunoSEQ multiplex PCR. The top ten hold roughly 1.8% of the sample, which has 2 million to 2.5 million clones, approximately 94% seen once.

What was sequenced was naive CD8+ T cells from PBMCs. V gene TRBV4-3 combines with J gene TRBJ2-2; perhaps TRBD2 as D (5 bases). This receptor was taken from a man younger than 35 in good health. Some clones in this sample may be carry-over from other donors' samples. CDR3 region: CASSQERALTGELFF. CDR3 sequence (DNA): TGCGCCAGCAGCCAAGAGAGGGCGCTCACCGGGGAGCTGTTTTTT.